The T cell receptor beta chain under discussion was sequenced for a study of T cell repertoires in cytomegalovirus infection. Turning to the study itself: Recently identified HLA-C-restricted CMV epitopes and well-studied HLA-B-restricted CMV epitopes were used by the study. A matching HLA type, together with CMV infection, was signaled by public TCR beta signatures.

MiXCR, run by TCRdb on the reads, gives a single entry per CDR3 protein. The table has approximately 390,000 distinct CDR3 sequences, roughly 34% seen once. Ten or more counts support this clonotype. Its antigen is not known. The CDR3 spans 15 residues. CDR1 SGHTA and CDR2 FQGNSA come from the germline V gene. V was trimmed by 1 base and J by 5 bases, leaving 11 bases between them. Broader study findings: Summed public TCR beta family frequency identified CMV carriers bearing the relevant HLA. In two of eight donors, the top clonotype was HLA-C-restricted CMV-specific.

This rearrangement joins TRBV7-2 to TRBJ2-2; no definite D call. This receptor was identified in a human donor in good health (CMV status not recorded). Some clones in this sample may be carry-over from other donors' samples. The sequencing here drew on cultured PBMCs, taken from culture after CMV antigen stimulation. Written as DNA, the CDR3 is TGTGCCAGCAGCTTAGAATTAGCCAGGACCGGGGAGCTGTTTTTT. Its translation: CASSLELARTGELFF.